This T cell receptor (beta chain) was obtained from a study of cytomegalovirus exposure and HLA in healthy donors. Study results and limitations: The study assumed roughly uniform donor sequencing depth for presence/absence analyses.

In regard to this clone: The antigen is undetermined.

The CDR3 totals 15 residues. V dropped 4 bases and J dropped 7; count of bases not matched to a gene: 7. Per the germline V gene, CDR1 is SGHNT and CDR2 is YYREEE (reference sequence). The PCR employed 60 Vbeta primers together with 13 Jbeta primers. Study processing details: Later reanalysis found roughly 80 million unique TCR beta chains, around 11 million of them shared. Produced via immunoSEQ multiplex PCR; TCRdb's table is partial and in-frame only. The DNA was the basis for D and trimming; V, J and clone size are from that table. The top ten hold about 0.79% of the sample, which has more than 95,000 clones, around 15% seen once. Each donor was healthy, and each was a bone marrow donor.

The chain has TRBV5-4 and TRBJ2-7; 14 bases are shared with TRBD2. The specimen was PBMCs. The clonotype comes from a female donor in good health and CMV-seronegative. The DNA of the CDR3 is TGTGCCAGCAGCCCAGGACTAGCGGGAGGTGTTGAGCAGTACTTC. It translates to CASSPGLAGGVEQYF.